This TCR beta chain was profiled in a study of T cell responses to AZD1222 COVID-19 vaccine. V was pared by 1 base and J by 6 bases, with 15 bases between. CDR3 length: 15 amino acids. Per germline, CDR1 LNHDA and CDR2 SQIVND (reference sequence). Clones were read by immunoSEQ multiplex PCR, and TCRdb kept only the in-frame ones, dropping some. This sample yields over 150,000 clones, of which less than 95% are seen a single time; less than 1.6% belongs to the top ten. This clone came up a few times. No antigen is known for it. Study results and caveats: Nearly half of spike-specific TCRs reportedly go after variant regions that carry no mutations. A mostly white British donor set with more females was recruited, and clonal diversity was possibly underestimated.

Specimen: peripheral blood, collected on day 0 of AZD1222 vaccination. This rearrangement joins TRBV19 to TRBJ1-2; D unclear. This TCR derives from an adult in good health. The CDR3 DNA is TGTGCCAGTAGTATAGGGTACGGAGCTTTAGATGGCTACACCTTC. Translated, it gives CASSIGYGALDGYTF.